Described below is a single T cell receptor beta chain sequence and its context. The data were taken from a study of shared clonotypes between healthy human individuals. Libraries were prepared by immunoSEQ multiplex PCR; TCRdb keeps only in-frame clonotypes and omits some of them. The sample has about 680,000 clones; around two thirds are singletons. The germline gives CDR1 SEHNR, CDR2 FQNEAQ (reference sequence). The CDR3 totals 14 residues. J gave up 0 bases and V 8 bases, and 5 bases lay outside the gene matches. The source of this sequence is a woman aged 30 to 39 in good health. This chain uses TRBV7-9 with TRBJ2-7, with 9 bases aligning to TRBD1. Input material: memory CD4+ T cells sorted from blood. The subset here: CD45RA-negative fraction. CDR3 residues: CASGRQGVSYEQYF. For the CDR3, the DNA is TGTGCCAGCGGTCGACAGGGGGTCTCCTACGAGCAGTACTTC.